These T cell receptor beta chains were read from a single sample in a study of control samples from healthy donors and cancer patients. Sequencing used immunoSEQ multiplex PCR; TCRdb keeps in-frame clones, though not all of them. The sample includes 70,000 or so clones, approximately 80% of them seen just once. Sequencing used blood. Receptors were obtained from a man aged 50 or older in good health. Each CDR3 is given with its conserved first and last residue. D genes are given only for firm matches. Size is omitted from some rows. Given values are once, few, many or a class for expanded clones.

J gene	D gene	clone size	CDR3 length	V gene	CDR3 protein	CDR3 DNA
TRBJ2-7	-	-	14	TRBV2	CASRYGSQSYEQYF	TGTGCCAGCAGATACGGATCTCAATCCTACGAGCAGTACTTC
TRBJ2-5	TRBD1	-	16	TRBV18	CASSHFTSGQQETQYF	TGTGCCAGCTCACACTTCACTTCGGGACAGCAAGAGACCCAGTACTTC
TRBJ1-6	TRBD1	-	15	TRBV6-5	CASSTLTGGDSPLHF	TGTGCCAGCAGTACCCTGACAGGGGGCGATTCACCCCTCCACTTT
TRBJ2-1	TRBD2	-	17	TRBV3-1/TRBV3-2	CASSQESSGRFYNEQFF	TGTGCCAGCAGCCAAGAGAGTAGCGGGAGATTCTACAATGAGCAGTTCTTC
TRBJ2-3	-	-	12	TRBV6-1	CASSESTDTQYF	TGTGCCAGCAGTGAGTCCACAGATACGCAGTATTTT
TRBJ1-3	-	-	15	TRBV27	CASSLPETSGNTIYF	TGTGCCAGCAGTTTACCTGAAACCTCTGGAAACACCATATATTTT
TRBJ2-5	TRBD2	-	15	TRBV19	CASTTSGRGGETQYF	TGTGCCAGTACGACTAGCGGGAGAGGGGGAGAGACCCAGTACTTC
TRBJ2-5	TRBD1	-	14	TRBV10-3	CAISEMTGPETQYF	TGTGCCATCAGTGAGATGACAGGGCCAGAGACCCAGTACTTC
TRBJ1-3	-	-	13	TRBV6-6	CASSRDTGSTIYF	TGTGCCAGCAGCCGGGACACGGGATCCACCATATATTTT
TRBJ2-1	TRBD2	-	15	TRBV11-2	CASSSGTNTPHEQFF	TGTGCCAGCAGCTCCGGGACTAACACCCCCCATGAGCAGTTCTTC
TRBJ2-3	TRBD2	-	18	TRBV9	CASSVGGSGRAGTDTQYF	TGTGCCAGCAGCGTAGGGGGTAGCGGGAGGGCCGGGACAGATACGCAGTATTTT
TRBJ2-7	-	-	14	TRBV14	CASSPGQHSYEQYF	TGTGCCAGCAGCCCCGGACAACACTCCTACGAGCAGTACTTC
TRBJ1-1	-	-	13	TRBV11-3	CASSIQVNTEAFF	TGTGCCAGCAGCATACAGGTGAACACTGAAGCTTTCTTT
TRBJ2-2	TRBD2	once	16	TRBV13	CASSLASGSWTGELFF	TGTGCCAGCAGCTTAGCTAGCGGGAGCTGGACCGGGGAGCTGTTTTTT
TRBJ2-7	TRBD1	-	15	TRBV13	CASSLEDRGALEQYF	TGTGCCAGCAGCTTAGAGGACAGGGGCGCGCTGGAGCAGTACTTC
TRBJ1-5	-	-	15	TRBV3-1/TRBV3-2	CASSQDQPGYQPQHF	TGTGCCAGCAGCCAAGATCAGCCAGGGTATCAGCCCCAGCATTTT
TRBJ1-1	-	-	15	TRBV6-1	CASSEAALMNTEAFF	TGTGCCAGCAGTGAAGCTGCCCTCATGAACACTGAAGCTTTCTTT
TRBJ1-2	-	-	15	TRBV4-1	CASTIGVSRGGGYTF	TGCGCCAGCACCATCGGGGTCAGCCGGGGGGGTGGCTACACCTTC
TRBJ2-7	TRBD2	once	13	TRBV6-6	CASRLTSGSQQYF	TGTGCCAGCAGGTTGACTAGCGGGAGTCAGCAGTACTTC
TRBJ2-2	TRBD1	-	18	TRBV12-5	CASAQRGQGESNTGELFF	TGTGCTAGTGCCCAAAGGGGGCAGGGGGAGTCGAACACCGGGGAGCTGTTTTTT
TRBJ2-7	-	-	13	TRBV3-1/TRBV3-2	CASSPTGSHEQYF	TGTGCCAGCAGCCCAACAGGGTCCCACGAGCAGTACTTC
TRBJ2-7	-	-	13	TRBV19	CASRREGDYEQYF	TGTGCCAGTAGACGTGAGGGGGACTACGAGCAGTACTTC
TRBJ2-7	-	-	16	TRBV6-5	CASSYSSPGTTYEQYF	TGTGCCAGCAGTTACTCTTCACCCGGGACCACCTACGAGCAGTACTTC
TRBJ1-5	-	-	16	TRBV6-5	CASSYKAAALNQPQHF	TGTGCCAGCAGTTATAAGGCGGCGGCCCTCAATCAGCCCCAGCATTTT
TRBJ1-1	-	-	14	TRBV7-9	CASSLAGGNTEAFF	TGTGCCAGCAGCTTAGCGGGGGGAAACACTGAAGCTTTCTTT
TRBJ1-2	-	-	14	TRBV5-4	CASSLIRGGYGYTF	TGTGCCAGCAGCTTGATCAGGGGAGGTTATGGCTACACCTTC
TRBJ2-2	TRBD1	-	14	TRBV29-1	CSAIQGAVTGELFF	TGCAGCGCGATTCAGGGGGCCGTTACCGGGGAGCTGTTTTTT
TRBJ2-5	-	once	15	TRBV25-1	CASSESGQIQETQYF	TGTGCCAGCAGTGAATCTGGACAGATACAAGAGACCCAGTACTTC